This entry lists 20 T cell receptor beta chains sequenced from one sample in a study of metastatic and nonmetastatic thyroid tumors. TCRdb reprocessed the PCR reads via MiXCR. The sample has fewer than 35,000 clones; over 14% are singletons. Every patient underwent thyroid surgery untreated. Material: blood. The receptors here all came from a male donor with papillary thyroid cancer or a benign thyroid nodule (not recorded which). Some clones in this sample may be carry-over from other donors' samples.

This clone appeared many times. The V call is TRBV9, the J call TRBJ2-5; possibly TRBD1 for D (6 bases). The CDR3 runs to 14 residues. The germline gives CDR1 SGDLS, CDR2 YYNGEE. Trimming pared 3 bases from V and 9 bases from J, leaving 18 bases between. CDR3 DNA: TGTGCCAGCAGCGCCGAGACAGGAGCCCAGGCCCAGTACTTC. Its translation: CASSAETGAQAQYF.

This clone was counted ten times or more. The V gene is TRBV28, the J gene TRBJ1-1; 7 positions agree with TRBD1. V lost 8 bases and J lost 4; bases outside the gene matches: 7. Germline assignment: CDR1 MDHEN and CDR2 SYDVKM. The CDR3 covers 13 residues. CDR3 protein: CASGAGGFTEAFF. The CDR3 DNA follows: TGTGCCAGCGGGGCAGGGGGATTCACTGAAGCTTTCTTT.

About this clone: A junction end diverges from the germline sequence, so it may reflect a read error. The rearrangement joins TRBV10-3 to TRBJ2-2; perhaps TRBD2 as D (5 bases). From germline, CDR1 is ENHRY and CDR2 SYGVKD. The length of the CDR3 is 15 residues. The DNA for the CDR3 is TGTGCCAGCAGTGGAATGGCGACTGCAACCGGGGAGCTTTTTTTT. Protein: CASSGMATATGELFF.

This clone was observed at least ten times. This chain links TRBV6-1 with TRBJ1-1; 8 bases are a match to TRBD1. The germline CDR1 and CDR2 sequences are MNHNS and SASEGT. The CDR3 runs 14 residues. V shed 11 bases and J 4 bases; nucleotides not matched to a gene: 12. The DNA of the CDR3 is TGTGCCGCAGCCCCCAGGGGGCACGTCACTGAAGCTTTCTTT. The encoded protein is CAAAPRGHVTEAFF.

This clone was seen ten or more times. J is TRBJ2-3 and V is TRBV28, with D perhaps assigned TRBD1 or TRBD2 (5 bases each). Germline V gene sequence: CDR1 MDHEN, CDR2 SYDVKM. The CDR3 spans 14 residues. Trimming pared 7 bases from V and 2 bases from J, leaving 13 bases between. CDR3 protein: CASTPGPHTDTQYF. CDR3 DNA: TGTGCCAGCACCCCGGGACCGCACACAGATACGCAGTATTTT.

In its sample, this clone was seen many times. Here the CDR3 reads CASSLGSTAGNTIYF. The CDR3 nucleotides read TGCGCCAGCAGCTTGGGTTCGACTGCTGGAAACACCATATATTTT. J is TRBJ1-3 and V is TRBV5-1; D is unresolved. The length of the CDR3 is 15 residues. Per germline, CDR1 SGHRS and CDR2 YFSETQ. V was trimmed by 0 bases and J by 2 bases, leaving 9 bases between them.

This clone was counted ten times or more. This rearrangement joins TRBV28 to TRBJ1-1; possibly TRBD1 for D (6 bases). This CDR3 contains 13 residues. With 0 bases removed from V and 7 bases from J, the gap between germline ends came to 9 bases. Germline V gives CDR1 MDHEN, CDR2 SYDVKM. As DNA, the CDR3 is TGTGCCAGCAGTTTATGGGGGGGCAGTGAAGCTTTCTTT. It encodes CASSLWGGSEAFF.

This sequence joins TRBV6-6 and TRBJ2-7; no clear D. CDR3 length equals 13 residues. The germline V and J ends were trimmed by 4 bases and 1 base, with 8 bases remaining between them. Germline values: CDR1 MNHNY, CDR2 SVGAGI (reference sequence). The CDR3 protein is CASSSQESYEQYF. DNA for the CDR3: TGTGCCAGCAGTTCTCAGGAATCCTACGAGCAGTACTTC.

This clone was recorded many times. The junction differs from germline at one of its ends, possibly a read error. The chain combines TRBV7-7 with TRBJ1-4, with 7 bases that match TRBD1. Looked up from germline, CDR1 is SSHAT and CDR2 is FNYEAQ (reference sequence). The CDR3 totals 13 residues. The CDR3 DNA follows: TGTGCTAGCAGCAGGGGGGCGAATGAAAAACTGTTTTTT. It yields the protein CASSRGANEKLFF.

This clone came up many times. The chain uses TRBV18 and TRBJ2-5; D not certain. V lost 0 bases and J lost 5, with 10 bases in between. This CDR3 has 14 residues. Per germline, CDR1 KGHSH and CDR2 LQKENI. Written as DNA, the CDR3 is TGTGCCAGCTCACCACCGAATTCATTGGAGACCCAGTACTTC. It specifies CASSPPNSLETQYF.

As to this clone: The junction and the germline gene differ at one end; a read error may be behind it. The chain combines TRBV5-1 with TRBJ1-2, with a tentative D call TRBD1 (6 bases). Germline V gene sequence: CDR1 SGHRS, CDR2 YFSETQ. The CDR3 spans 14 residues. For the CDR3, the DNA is TGCGCCAGCAGCTTGGCGGAGGGGGACTACGGCTACACCTTC. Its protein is CASSLAEGDYGYTF.

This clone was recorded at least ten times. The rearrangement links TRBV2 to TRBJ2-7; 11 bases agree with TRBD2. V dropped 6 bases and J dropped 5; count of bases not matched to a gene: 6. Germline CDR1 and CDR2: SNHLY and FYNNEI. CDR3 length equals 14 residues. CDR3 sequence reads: CASRAGTSGDEQYF. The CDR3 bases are TGTGCCAGCAGGGCCGGGACTAGCGGCGACGAGCAGTACTTC. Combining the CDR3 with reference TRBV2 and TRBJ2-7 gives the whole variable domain EPEVTQTPSHQVTQMGQEVILRCVPISNHLYFYWYRQILGQKVEFLVSFYNNEISEKSEIFDDQFSVERPDGSNFTLKIRSTKLEDSAMYFCASRAGTSGDEQYFGPGTRLTVT.

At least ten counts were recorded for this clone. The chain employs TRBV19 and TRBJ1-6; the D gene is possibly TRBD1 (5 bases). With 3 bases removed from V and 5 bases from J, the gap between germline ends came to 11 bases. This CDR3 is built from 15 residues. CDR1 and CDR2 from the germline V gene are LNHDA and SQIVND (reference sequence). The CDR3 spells CASSIGAGDNSPLHF. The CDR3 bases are TGTGCCAGTAGTATCGGGGCCGGTGATAATTCACCCCTCCACTTT.

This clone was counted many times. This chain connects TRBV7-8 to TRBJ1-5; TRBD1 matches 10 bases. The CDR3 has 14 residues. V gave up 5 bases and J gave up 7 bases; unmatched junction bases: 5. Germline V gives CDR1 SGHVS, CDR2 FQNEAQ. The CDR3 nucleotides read TGTGCCAGCAGCCCCGGGACAGGGGTCCAGCCCCAGCATTTT. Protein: CASSPGTGVQPQHF.

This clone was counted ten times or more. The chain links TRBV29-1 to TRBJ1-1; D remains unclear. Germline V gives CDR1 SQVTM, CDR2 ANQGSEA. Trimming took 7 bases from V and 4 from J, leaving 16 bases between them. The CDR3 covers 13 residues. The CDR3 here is CSGGIGVSTEAFF. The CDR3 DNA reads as TGCAGCGGGGGAATCGGGGTGAGCACTGAAGCTTTCTTT.

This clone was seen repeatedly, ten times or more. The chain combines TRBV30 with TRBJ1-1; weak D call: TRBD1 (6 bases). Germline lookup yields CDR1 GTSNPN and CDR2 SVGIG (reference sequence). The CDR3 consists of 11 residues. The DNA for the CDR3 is TGTGCTAGGGGGAGGGCCACTGAAGCTTTCTTT. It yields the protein CARGRATEAFF.

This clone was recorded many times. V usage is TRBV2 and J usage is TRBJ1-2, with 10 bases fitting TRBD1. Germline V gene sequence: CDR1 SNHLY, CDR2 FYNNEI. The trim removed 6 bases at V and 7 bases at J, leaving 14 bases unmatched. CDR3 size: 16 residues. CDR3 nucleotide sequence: TGTGCCAGCAGAGCGCCGGGACAGGGGACTTTGGGTGGCTACACCTTC. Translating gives CASRAPGQGTLGGYTF.

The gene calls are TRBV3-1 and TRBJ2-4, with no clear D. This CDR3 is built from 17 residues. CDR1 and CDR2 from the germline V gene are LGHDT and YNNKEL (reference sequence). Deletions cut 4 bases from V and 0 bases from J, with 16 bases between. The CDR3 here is CASSPPNRLVAKNIQYF. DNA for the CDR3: TGTGCCAGCAGCCCGCCTAATCGTCTGGTAGCCAAAAACATTCAGTACTTC.

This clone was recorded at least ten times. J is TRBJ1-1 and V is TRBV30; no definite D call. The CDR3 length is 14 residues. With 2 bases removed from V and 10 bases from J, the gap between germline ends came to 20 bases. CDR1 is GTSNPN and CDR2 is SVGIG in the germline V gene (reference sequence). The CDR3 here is CAWSRGRPQGVAFF. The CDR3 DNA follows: TGTGCCTGGAGTCGGGGAAGGCCCCAAGGAGTAGCTTTCTTT.

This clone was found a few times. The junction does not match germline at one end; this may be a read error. CDR3 residues: CTTSDSGTGRKNEQFF. The DNA for the CDR3 is TGTACCACCAGTGACTCCGGGACAGGGCGTAAGAATGAGCAGTTCTTC. J is TRBJ2-1 and V is TRBV24-1, with 9 bases lining up with TRBD1. This CDR3 has 16 amino acids. The V gene's germline CDR1 is KGHDR and CDR2 SFDVKD.